This T cell receptor beta chain was sequenced during a study of T-cell reconstitution after alpha-beta-depleted transplantation in children. This clonotype has a count of ten or more. Researchers prepared the TCRbeta library using unique molecular identifiers, the study reports. TCRdb re-analysed the PCR reads in MiXCR, keeping a single row per CDR3 protein. The sample lists 240,000 or so distinct CDR3 sequences; approximately 12% were seen once. V gave up 0 bases and J gave up 6 bases, with 12 bases separating them. CDR1 is SGHRS, CDR2 YFSETQ, per germline. The CDR3 has 14 residues. The sample consisted of PBMCs from the stem cell graft donor, taken from the stem cell graft. V gene TRBV5-1 combines with J gene TRBJ1-2, with D possibly being TRBD1 (5 bases). The source is a human donor who donated a stem cell graft to a child with acute lymphoblastic leukemia. This chain's CDR3 is CASSLDQGSDGYTF. For the CDR3, the DNA is TGCGCCAGCAGCTTGGATCAGGGCAGCGATGGCTACACCTTC. The variable domain in full, completed from reference TRBV5-1 and TRBJ1-2, reads KAGVTQTPRYLIKTRGQQVTLSCSPISGHRSVSWYQQTPGQGLQFLFEYFSETQRNKGNFPGRFSGRQFSNSRSEMNVSTLELGDSALYLCASSLDQGSDGYTFGSGTRLTVV.